These 13 T cell receptor beta chains were all obtained from the same sample, sequenced in a study of blood T cells in healthy people across ages. Next came a second PCR, run for roughly 7 to 12 cycles, which used a sample-barcoded 5' primer along with a J-beta primer mix. TCRdb independently ran MiXCR on the 5' RACE reads; one entry per CDR3 protein. The table shows hundreds of thousands of distinct CDR3 sequences, with approximately 21% occurring only once. Sequencing was done on a sample of blood. All receptors come from an older man in good health.

In its sample, this clonotype was seen many times. V is TRBV7-9 and J is TRBJ2-5, with 10 positions matching TRBD2. The germline V gene has CDR1 SEHNR and CDR2 FQNEAQ (reference sequence). With V trimmed by 6 bases and J by 4 bases, 5 bases remained unmatched. The CDR3 is made up of 14 amino acids. The CDR3 DNA is TGTGCCAGCAGTCGGACTAGCGGCCTAGAGACCCAGTACTTC. The encoded protein is CASSRTSGLETQYF.

This clonotype was detected a few times. The chain has TRBV7-2 and TRBJ2-3; D gene uncertain. The CDR3 is made up of 12 amino acids. V dropped 10 bases and J dropped 6 bases, with 14 bases sitting between them. From germline, CDR1 is SGHTA and CDR2 FQGNSA. The chain's CDR3 is CAIVGVGDTQYF. CDR3 sequence (DNA): TGTGCCATAGTAGGAGTAGGGGATACGCAGTATTTT.

The V call is TRBV7-9, the J call TRBJ2-7; possible D gene TRBD1, 6 bases. The CDR3 has 13 residues. The germline CDR1 and CDR2 sequences are SEHNR and FQNEAQ (reference sequence). Trimming took 2 bases from V and 4 from J, leaving 9 bases between them. As DNA, the CDR3 is TGTGCCAGCAGCTTACGGGACATTTACGAGCAGTACTTC. It encodes CASSLRDIYEQYF.

This clonotype occurred many times. The V gene is TRBV24-1, the J gene TRBJ2-1; a weak D match, TRBD2 (6 bases). The germline V and J ends were trimmed by 4 bases and 6 bases, with 12 bases remaining between them. CDR3 length: 14 amino acids. CDR1 is KGHDR, CDR2 SFDVKD, per germline. CDR3 sequence (DNA): TGTGCCACCAGTGACCGGGAGTGGGGCAATGAGCAGTTCTTC. Protein: CATSDREWGNEQFF.

This clonotype was found once. J is TRBJ2-3 and V is TRBV7-3; TRBD1 might be the D (5 bases). The CDR3 runs to 16 residues. In germline, CDR1 is SGHTA, CDR2 FQGTGA. The germline V and J ends were trimmed by 4 bases and 0 bases, with 14 bases remaining between them. As DNA, the CDR3 is TGTGCCAGCAGCTCCCCAAGACAGTTTAGCACAGATACGCAGTATTTT. This codes for CASSSPRQFSTDTQYF. Full variable domain (remainder filled in from reference TRBV7-3 and TRBJ2-3): GAGVSQTPSNKVTEKGKYVELRCDPISGHTALYWYRQSLGQGPEFLIYFQGTGAADDSGLPNDRFFAVRPEGSVSTLKIQRTERGDSAVYLCASSSPRQFSTDTQYFGPGTRLTVL.

The V and J genes are TRBV20-1 and TRBJ2-2, with 8 bases lining up with TRBD1. The CDR3 loop spans 15 amino acids. CDR1 and CDR2 (germline): DFQATT, SNEGSKA (reference sequence). Unmatched junction bases numbered 7, after V lost 6 bases and J lost 1 base. In nucleotides, the CDR3 is TGCAGTGCACCACAGGGGGTATTGAACACCGGGGAGCTGTTTTTT. This codes for CSAPQGVLNTGELFF.

V gene TRBV19 combines with J gene TRBJ1-4, with TRBD1 matching 7 bases. The CDR3 is made up of 15 amino acids. V was pared by 5 bases and J by 10 bases, with 13 bases of the junction left unmatched. Germline V lookup: CDR1 LNHDA, CDR2 SQIVND (reference sequence). The CDR3 loop reads CASSVSGTAGGKLFF. CDR3 nucleotides: TGTGCCAGTAGTGTCTCCGGGACAGCAGGTGGAAAACTGTTTTTT. The whole variable domain, remainder taken from reference TRBV19 and TRBJ1-4, is DGGITQSPKYLFRKEGQNVTLSCEQNLNHDAMYWYRQDPGQGLRLIYYSQIVNDFQKGDIAEGYSVSREKKESFPLTVTSAQKNPTAFYLCASSVSGTAGGKLFFGSGTQLSVL.

In this sample, this clonotype turned up a few times. V is TRBV20-1 and J is TRBJ2-4; D tentatively reads TRBD1 or TRBD2 (5 bases each). Trimming stripped 3 bases from V and 0 bases from J, with 15 bases between. Germline V gene lookup returns CDR1 DFQATT and CDR2 SNEGSKA (reference sequence). The CDR3 is made up of 16 amino acids. Written as DNA, the CDR3 is TGCAGTGCTAGGGGGCAGGAGCGGATAGCCAAAAACATTCAGTACTTC. The encoded protein is CSARGQERIAKNIQYF.

The chain recombines TRBV7-9 with TRBJ2-1, with TRBD2 as a possible D gene (5 bases). CDR1 SEHNR and CDR2 FQNEAQ come from the germline V gene (reference sequence). This CDR3 is 17 amino acids long. The ends were cut back, 1 base at V and 1 base at J, with 14 bases in the middle. The CDR3 reads CASSLEWETGSYNEQFF. CDR3 bases: TGTGCCAGCAGCTTAGAATGGGAGACGGGGTCCTACAATGAGCAGTTCTTC.

This clonotype was seen at least ten times. The rearrangement uses TRBV4-1 and TRBJ2-7; TRBD1 matches 11 bases. CDR1 MGHRA and CDR2 YSYEKL come from the germline V gene. This CDR3 contains 15 residues. Trimming removed 3 bases from V and 3 bases from J; junction bases left unmatched: 4. The CDR3 protein is CASSHPGQGVYEQYF. DNA of the CDR3: TGCGCCAGCAGCCACCCGGGACAGGGGGTCTACGAGCAGTACTTC.

There are many counts of this clonotype. The germline gene is not matched at one end of the junction; a read error may be the cause. V and J are TRBV5-1 and TRBJ1-2; 7 bases line up with TRBD1. Germline V lookup: CDR1 SGHRS, CDR2 YFSETQ. The CDR3 runs 14 residues. The CDR3 bases are TGTGCCAGCAGTTTAGAACAGGGGAACTATGGCTACACCTTC. Protein: CASSLEQGNYGYTF.

The gene calls are TRBV5-6 and TRBJ2-7; no reliable D call. Between the trimmed V and J ends, which lost 0 bases and 0 bases, there was a span of 7 bases. The CDR3 runs 14 residues. Germline values: CDR1 SGHDT, CDR2 YYEEEE. CDR3 bases: TGTGCCAGCAGCTTGGGAATAACCTCCTACGAGCAGTACTTC. Translation gives CASSLGITSYEQYF.

With regard to this clonotype: Given the absence of the conserved phenylalanine or tryptophan at the CDR3 end, a read error is likely. The rearrangement joins TRBV6-1 to TRBJ1-1; tentatively, D is TRBD1 (5 bases). The germline V gene has CDR1 MNHNS and CDR2 SASEGT. The V gene lost 5 bases and the J gene lost 4 bases, with 17 bases spanning the gap. The CDR3 sequence is 15 residues long. DNA of the CDR3: TGTGCCAGCAGTCTTGGGACTTTATTAGCCACTGAAGCTTTCTCT. It is translated as CASSLGTLLATEAFS.